Here is one T cell receptor beta chain with its context. Its antigen remains unknown. The CDR3 does not end in the conserved phenylalanine or tryptophan, so this is likely a read error. Because the CDR3's place on the DNA is in doubt, the DNA is left out and the CDR3 is given as listed by TCRdb. This record belongs to a study of T cell repertoires in cytomegalovirus infection. One entry per CDR3 protein results from TCRdb running MiXCR on the reads. Among more than 650,000 distinct CDR3 sequences listed, 35% to 45% were seen once. Germline lookup yields CDR1 LNHDA and CDR2 SQIVND (reference sequence). The CDR3 contains 12 residues when both ends are counted. The study's findings and limits: Identification of carriers of CMV plus the relevant HLA was performed using cumulative public TCR beta family frequency. The ex vivo response was dominated by HLA-C-restricted CMV-specific TCR beta clonotypes.

The clonotype originates from a human donor in good health (CMV status not recorded). Some clones in this sample may be carry-over from other donors' samples. Sequenced sample: PBMCs. The V call is TRBV19, the J call TRBJ1-2; the DNA was not compared with TRBD1, the D call given in the table. The CDR3 here is CASKQGRNGYAV.